Here is one T cell receptor (beta chain) with its context. Its target is not known. These data come from a study of T cell repertoires in cytomegalovirus infection. Study results and limitations: Within the response measured ex vivo, HLA-C-restricted CMV-specific TCR beta clonotypes were dominant.

The germline V gene encodes CDR1 SNHLY and CDR2 FYNNEI. This CDR3 has 17 amino acids. V gave up 2 bases and J gave up 2 bases; unmatched junction bases: 8. Each CDR3 protein gets one entry after TCRdb re-called the reads with MiXCR. The sample comprises tens of thousands of distinct CDR3 sequences, about 21% of which are singletons, and 70% to 90% rests with the top ten. The chain combines TRBV2 with TRBJ2-3; 9 nucleotides match TRBD1. Sequences were derived from CD8+ T cells from cultured PBMCs, sampled from culture after CMV antigen stimulation. The sequence came from a human donor in good health (CMV status not recorded). Some clones in this sample may be carry-over from other donors' samples. This CDR3 is CASSETGGTGYTDTQYF. CDR3 coding DNA: TGTGCCAGCAGTGAAACGGGCGGGACAGGGTACACAGATACGCAGTATTTT.